A selection of T cell receptor beta chains follows, all from one sample in a study of cytomegalovirus exposure and HLA in healthy donors. Sequencing used immunoSEQ multiplex PCR; TCRdb keeps in-frame clones, though not all of them. The table includes about 130,000 clones, approximately 95% detected once. Sequencing was performed on PBMCs. These receptors were taken from a young man in good health and CMV-seronegative. Both conserved end residues are part of each CDR3. D genes are given only for firm matches. The size of a clone is reported for some rows only, either as once, few or many, or as a class for expanded clones.

V gene	J gene	D gene	clone size	CDR3 DNA	CDR3 protein
TRBV29-1	TRBJ1-3	-	once	TGCAGCGTTGGAACCGGGATCGGAAACACCATATATTTT	CSVGTGIGNTIYF
TRBV6-5	TRBJ2-7	TRBD1	-	TGTGCCAGCAGCCCGACAGGGTACGAGCAGTACTTC	CASSPTGYEQYF
TRBV9	TRBJ2-5	TRBD1	-	TGTGCCAGCAGCGGAACAGGGGGCCAGGGGACCCAGTACTTC	CASSGTGGQGTQYF
TRBV2	TRBJ1-1	-	-	TGTGCCAGCAGTCTGGCTGGGAGGCCTAACCCTGAAGCTTTCTTT	CASSLAGRPNPEAFF
TRBV6-1	TRBJ1-2	TRBD1	-	TGTGCCAGCAGTGAATACGGACAGGGGGCGCTTGGCTACACCTTC	CASSEYGQGALGYTF
TRBV15	TRBJ2-2	-	-	TGTGCCACCAGCAGAGTATATGGCCTTCTCTCAGACACCGGGGAGCTGTTTTTT	CATSRVYGLLSDTGELFF
TRBV7-3	TRBJ1-1	TRBD1	-	TGTGCCAGCAGCTCGGGACAGCGGCTGGGGGAAGCTTTCTTT	CASSSGQRLGEAFF
TRBV29-1	TRBJ1-2	-	-	TGCAGCGTTGAAGGAGGAGACGGCTACACCTTC	CSVEGGDGYTF
TRBV11-1	TRBJ1-2	TRBD1	once	TGTGCCAGCAGCTCGGGACAGGGAACTTATGGCTACACCTTC	CASSSGQGTYGYTF
TRBV5-1	TRBJ2-5	TRBD1	-	TGCGCCAGCAGCTCGTTGAACCGGACAGGGGGGTACGGGGATCAAGAGACCCAGTACTTC	CASSSLNRTGGYGDQETQYF
TRBV28	TRBJ2-7	-	once	TGTGCCAGCGGGGCGGGACTTCACTACGAGCAGTACTTC	CASGAGLHYEQYF
TRBV4-1	TRBJ2-6	TRBD2	-	TGCGCCAGCAGCCAAGAGGGGACGGGACTAGCGGTCTCTGGGGCCAACGTCCTGACTTTC	CASSQEGTGLAVSGANVLTF
TRBV4-2	TRBJ1-2	-	-	TGTGCCAGCAGCCAAGGAGAGGGTAGTTTGGGTGGCTACACCTTC	CASSQGEGSLGGYTF
TRBV7-2	TRBJ1-2	-	-	TGTGCCAGCAGCTCCCAGGGGAGCCTTGGGGGCTACACCTTC	CASSSQGSLGGYTF
TRBV11-1	TRBJ1-2	-	-	TGTGCCAGCAGCTCGGGAGGAGCTCGGGGCTACACCTTC	CASSSGGARGYTF
TRBV27	TRBJ2-2	-	-	TGTGCCAGCAATGGGGCGGCTTACACCGGGGAGCTGTTTTTT	CASNGAAYTGELFF
TRBV28	TRBJ2-7	TRBD1	-	TGTGCCAGCAGGGGGACAGTTCCCTACGAGCAGTACTTC	CASRGTVPYEQYF
TRBV11-3	TRBJ1-1	-	-	TGTGCCAGCAGCTTAGGGCAGGGAAGGAAGTCTGAAGCTTTCTTT	CASSLGQGRKSEAFF
TRBV9	TRBJ2-1	TRBD2	-	TGTGCCAGCAGCGCTAGCGGCTACAATGAGCAGTTCTTC	CASSASGYNEQFF